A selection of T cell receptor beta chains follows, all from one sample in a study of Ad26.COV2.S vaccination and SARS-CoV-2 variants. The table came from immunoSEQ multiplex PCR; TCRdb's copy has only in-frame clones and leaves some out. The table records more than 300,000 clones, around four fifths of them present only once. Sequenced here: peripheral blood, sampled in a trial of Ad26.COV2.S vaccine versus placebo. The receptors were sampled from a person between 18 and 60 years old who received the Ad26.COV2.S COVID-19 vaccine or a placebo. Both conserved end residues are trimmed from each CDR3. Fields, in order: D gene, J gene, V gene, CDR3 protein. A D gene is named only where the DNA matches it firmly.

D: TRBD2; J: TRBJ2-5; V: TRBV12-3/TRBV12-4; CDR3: ASSSPRGGTQY
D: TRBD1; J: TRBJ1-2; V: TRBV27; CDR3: ASSLRQGGYGYT
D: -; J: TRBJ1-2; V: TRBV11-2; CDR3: ASSLGLGYT
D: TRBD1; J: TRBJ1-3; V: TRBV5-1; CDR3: ASSLETGIGNTIY
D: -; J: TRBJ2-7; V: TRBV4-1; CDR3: ASSRLFQSSYEQY
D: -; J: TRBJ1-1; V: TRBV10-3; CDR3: AISEGRELNTEAF
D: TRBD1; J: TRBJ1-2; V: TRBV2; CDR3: ASSGTGGRYGYT
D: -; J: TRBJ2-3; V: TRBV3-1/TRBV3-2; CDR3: ASSQSTSTDTQY
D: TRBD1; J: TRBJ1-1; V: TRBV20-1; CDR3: SASGDRGHTEAF
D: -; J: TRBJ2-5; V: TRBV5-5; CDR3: ASSVDNGETQY
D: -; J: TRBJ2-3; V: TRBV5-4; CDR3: ASSSSRASTDTQY
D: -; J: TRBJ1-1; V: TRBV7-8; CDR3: ASSLVGMNTEAF
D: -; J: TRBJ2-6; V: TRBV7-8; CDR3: ASITPRSLGANVLT
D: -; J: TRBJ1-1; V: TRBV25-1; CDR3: ASSESDSAEAF
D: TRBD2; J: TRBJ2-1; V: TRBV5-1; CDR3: ASSLTAGGPYEQF
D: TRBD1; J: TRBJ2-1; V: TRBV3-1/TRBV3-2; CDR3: ASSQYPGQDNEQF
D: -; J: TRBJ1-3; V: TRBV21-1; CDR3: ASTGAGGSIHSGNTIY
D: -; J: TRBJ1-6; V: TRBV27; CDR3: ASSAGGRVYNSPLH
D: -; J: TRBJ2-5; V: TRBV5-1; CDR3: ASSLAGVQETQY
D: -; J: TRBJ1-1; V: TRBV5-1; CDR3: ASSTGQGRSTEAF
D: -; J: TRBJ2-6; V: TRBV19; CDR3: ASSQTGANVLT
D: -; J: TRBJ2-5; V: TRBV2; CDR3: ASSEPRLGQETQY
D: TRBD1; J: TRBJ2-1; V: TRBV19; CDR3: ASRDRGRNEQF
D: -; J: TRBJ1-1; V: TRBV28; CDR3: ASNSGDLRAF